Following are 22 T cell receptor beta chains from one sample sequenced in a study of immune heterogeneity within non-small cell lung tumors. It was a multiplex PCR that amplified TCR beta CDR3, with 32 V and 13 J primers. TCRdb processed the multiplex PCR reads anew with MiXCR; each CDR3 protein has one entry. The table lists about 15,000 distinct CDR3 sequences, about a third of them singletons, with 12% to 15% in the top ten. Template input was genomic DNA from bulk tumor (roughly 600 ng per sample). The authors collected several far-apart biopsies from each primary tumor during surgery. With untreated, newly diagnosed non-small cell lung cancer, the patients went on to undergo curative surgery. Material for sequencing was lung tumor tissue. The receptors stem from a woman aged 45-59 years with non-small cell lung cancer.

This clonotype occurred many times. The V call is TRBV27, the J call TRBJ2-1; 8 nucleotides line up with TRBD1. The V gene's germline CDR1 is MNHEY and CDR2 SMNVEV (reference sequence). J was trimmed by 0 bases and V by 6 bases; bases with no gene match: 10. The CDR3 has 17 amino acids. CDR3 nucleotide sequence: TGTGCCAGCAGACAACCCGGACAGGGTGGCTCCTACAATGAGCAGTTCTTC. It translates to CASRQPGQGGSYNEQFF.

Comments on this clonotype: At one boundary the junction diverges from the germline segment, which might be a read error. This sequence joins TRBV28 and TRBJ1-1; a possible D gene is TRBD1 (6 bases). Germline V gene sequence: CDR1 MDHEN, CDR2 SYDVKM. The CDR3 sequence is 18 residues long. The CDR3 DNA reads TGTGCCATCAGTTTAGGCCGACCGAAACGCTCCACAGGGACTGAAGCTTTCTTT. It translates to CAISLGRPKRSTGTEAFF.

Turning to this clonotype: This may be a read error: a much more frequent sequence differs by one nucleotide. The genes are TRBV7-9 and TRBJ1-1; TRBD1 aligns across 9 bases. Germline loops: CDR1 SEHNR, CDR2 FQNEAQ (reference sequence). The CDR3 has 13 amino acids. V trimming: 5 bases; J trimming: 8 bases; junction bases outside the gene matches: 6. The CDR3 bases are TGTGCCAGCAGCACCGACAGGGGGTTGGAAGCTTTCTTT. Protein: CASSTDRGLEAFF.

This chain connects TRBV28 to TRBJ2-4, with D tentatively TRBD2 (5 bases). Germline CDR1 reads MDHEN; CDR2 reads SYDVKM. Trimming removed 4 bases from V and 10 bases from J, with 14 bases in between. CDR3 size: 13 residues. The CDR3 sequence is CASSSSRALIQYF. In DNA, the CDR3 is TGTGCCAGCAGTTCGTCGAGGGCTTTAATTCAGTACTTC.

This clonotype was recorded many times. This rearrangement joins TRBV11-3 to TRBJ1-1; TRBD1 is a possible D gene (5 bases). Germline V CDR1 and CDR2: SGHNT, YENEEA. Trimming took off 5 bases at V and 5 bases at J, with 18 bases between the two ends. This CDR3 is built from 15 residues. The CDR3 sequence is CASSPIGREDTEAFF. In DNA form, the CDR3 reads TGTGCCAGCAGCCCTATTGGCAGGGAAGATACTGAAGCTTTCTTT.

This clonotype was observed a handful of times. It may be a read error: a sequence one base away is much more abundant. The gene calls are TRBV11-3 and TRBJ2-7; D unclear. V gave up 5 bases and J gave up 3 bases, with 8 bases separating them. This CDR3 is 12 amino acids long. The V gene's germline CDR1 is SGHNT and CDR2 YENEEA. In DNA, the CDR3 is TGTGCCAGCAGCCCCTGGTTCTACGAGCAGTACTTC. Translated: CASSPWFYEQYF.

Judged by abundance, this clonotype is medium-sized. The genes are TRBV19 and TRBJ1-2, with a possible D match to TRBD1 (6 bases). V lost 4 bases, J lost 6 bases, and 18 bases lay in between. The CDR3 extends over 15 amino acids. The germline V gene has CDR1 LNHDA and CDR2 SQIVND (reference sequence). CDR3 sequence: CASSRGRGGLDGYTF. The CDR3 DNA sequence: TGTGCCAGTAGTAGGGGCAGGGGTGGATTAGATGGCTACACCTTC.

In this sample, this clonotype turned up many times. The chain is built from TRBV20-1 and TRBJ1-5; a weak D match, TRBD1 (6 bases). Germline lookup yields CDR1 DFQATT and CDR2 SNEGSKA (reference sequence). Trimming pared 0 bases from V and 1 base from J, leaving 10 bases between. The CDR3 runs 15 residues. The CDR3 DNA is TGCAGTGCTAGAGATTCGAGGGGGAGCAATCAGCCCCAGCATTTT. It is translated as CSARDSRGSNQPQHF.

This clonotype was counted ten times or more. The chain carries TRBV7-9 and TRBJ1-6; D remains unclear. The V gene lost 4 bases and the J gene lost 7 bases, with 14 bases spanning the gap. The CDR3 contains 15 residues. Per germline, CDR1 SEHNR and CDR2 FQNEAQ (reference sequence). The CDR3 region is CASSSHDGLNSPLHF. The CDR3 DNA reads as TGTGCCAGCAGCTCCCACGACGGCCTAAATTCACCCCTCCACTTT.

The chain links TRBV25-1 to TRBJ2-5; 9 bases agree with TRBD2. V was pared by 3 bases and J by 4 bases, with 6 bases of the junction left unmatched. From germline, CDR1 is MGHDK and CDR2 SYGVNS. The CDR3 has 15 residues. The CDR3 region has the DNA TGTGCCAGCAGTGATGGCGGGAGGGCCCGAGAGACCCAGTACTTC. It translates to CASSDGGRARETQYF. The variable domain in full, completed from reference TRBV25-1 and TRBJ2-5, reads EADIYQTPRYLVIGTGKKITLECSQTMGHDKMYWYQQDPGMELHLIHYSYGVNSTEKGDLSSESTVSRIRTEHFPLTLESARPSHTSQYLCASSDGGRARETQYFGPGTRLLVL.

The gene calls are TRBV2 and TRBJ2-7; D tentatively reads TRBD1 or TRBD2 (5 bases each). The CDR3 totals 14 residues. V was shortened by 6 bases and J by 6 bases, with 18 bases between the two germline ends. The germline gives CDR1 SNHLY, CDR2 FYNNEI. CDR3 in amino acids: CASRVGLGESEQYF. CDR3 sequence (DNA): TGTGCCAGCAGGGTCGGACTGGGGGAGAGCGAGCAGTACTTC. Full variable domain (outside the CDR3, taken from reference TRBV2 and TRBJ2-7): EPEVTQTPSHQVTQMGQEVILRCVPISNHLYFYWYRQILGQKVEFLVSFYNNEISEKSEIFDDQFSVERPDGSNFTLKIRSTKLEDSAMYFCASRVGLGESEQYFGPGTRLTVT.

This clonotype is medium-sized (0.01 to 0.1%). The CDR3 spells CAWSLAGGSTDTQYF. The CDR3 nucleotides read TGTGCCTGGAGTTTAGCGGGAGGGAGCACAGATACGCAGTATTTT. The V gene is TRBV30, the J gene TRBJ2-3, with 11 bases lining up with TRBD2. The germline V gene has CDR1 GTSNPN and CDR2 SVGIG (reference sequence). The V and J ends lost 2 bases and 0 bases, in that order; junction bases with no gene match: 1. This CDR3 is 15 amino acids long. The whole variable domain, remainder taken from reference TRBV30 and TRBJ2-3, is SQTIHQWPATLVQPVGSPLSLECTVEGTSNPNLYWYRQAAGRGLQLLFYSVGIGQISSEVPQNLSASRPQDRQFILSSKKLLLSDSGFYLCAWSLAGGSTDTQYFGPGTRLTVL.

Sample share makes this clonotype medium-sized. The rearrangement joins TRBV28 to TRBJ1-5; 7 bases are a match to TRBD1. V lost 7 bases and J lost 1; bases outside the gene matches: 7. CDR1 MDHEN and CDR2 SYDVKM come from the germline V gene. The length of the CDR3 is 15 residues. This chain's CDR3 is CASTLGGLSNQPQHF. CDR3 sequence (DNA): TGTGCCAGCACCCTAGGGGGCTTGAGCAATCAGCCCCAGCATTTT.

The rearrangement uses TRBV7-2 and TRBJ2-3; D is unclear. V was clipped by 5 bases and J by 0 bases, with 12 bases between them. This CDR3 is built from 15 residues. Germline-derived CDR1 and CDR2 are SGHTA and FQGNSA. The CDR3 DNA reads as TGTGCCAGCAGCCCGAACTACCTTAGCACAGATACGCAGTATTTT. It specifies CASSPNYLSTDTQYF.

There are many counts of this clonotype. This rearrangement joins TRBV7-8 to TRBJ1-1; TRBD1 is a possible D gene (6 bases). The length of the CDR3 is 14 residues. V lost 5 bases and J lost 10, with 20 bases in between. Looked up from germline, CDR1 is SGHVS and CDR2 is FQNEAQ. CDR3 nucleotide sequence: TGTGCCAGCAGCCCAACGACTGGACAGCCTGTAGCTTTCTTT. It is translated as CASSPTTGQPVAFF. Filled out from reference TRBV7-8 and TRBJ1-1, the complete variable domain reads GAGVSQSPRYKVAKRGQDVALRCDPISGHVSLFWYQQALGQGPEFLTYFQNEAQLDKSGLPSDRFFAERPEGSVSTLKIQRTQQEDSAVYLCASSPTTGQPVAFFGQGTRLTVV.

This clonotype was seen ten or more times. The gene calls are TRBV20-1 and TRBJ1-6; 7 bases line up with TRBD1. Germline values: CDR1 DFQATT, CDR2 SNEGSKA (reference sequence). The CDR3 totals 14 residues. The V segment lost 2 bases and the J segment 5 bases; nucleotides outside the gene matches: 3. The CDR3 sequence is CSARLGQNNSPLHF. In DNA form, the CDR3 reads TGCAGTGCTAGACTGGGACAGAATAATTCACCCCTCCACTTT.

In its sample, this clonotype is medium-sized (0.01 to 0.1%). The chain recombines TRBV20-1 with TRBJ1-1, with 7 bases fitting TRBD1. CDR3 length equals 13 residues. The J segment lost 1 base and the V segment lost 8 bases, leaving 7 bases of the junction unmatched. Germline V gene sequence: CDR1 DFQATT, CDR2 SNEGSKA (reference sequence). The CDR3 DNA is TGCAGTCCCAAGGGACAGCCGAACACTGAAGCTTTCTTT. It codes for CSPKGQPNTEAFF.

This clonotype was recorded many times. This rearrangement joins TRBV28 to TRBJ1-6; no firm D call. V shed 6 bases and J shed 7 bases, with 13 bases lying between them. The CDR3 covers 14 residues. Germline assignment: CDR1 MDHEN and CDR2 SYDVKM. The CDR3 DNA is TGTGCCAGCAGCTCTGACAATCAGAATTCACCCCTCCACTTT. Its translation: CASSSDNQNSPLHF. Full variable domain (missing parts from reference TRBV28 and TRBJ1-6): DVKVTQSSRYLVKRTGEKVFLECVQDMDHENMFWYRQDPGLGLRLIYFSYDVKMKEKGDIPEGYSVSREKKERFSLILESASTNQTSMYLCASSSDNQNSPLHFGNGTRLTVT.

This clonotype was seen once. The chain joins TRBV5-6 to TRBJ1-5, with no clear D. Trimming removed 2 bases from V and 9 bases from J, with 15 bases in between. The CDR3 extends over 14 amino acids. CDR1 and CDR2 from the germline V gene are SGHDT and YYEEEE. The CDR3 loop reads CASSLRAPGSPQHF. CDR3 sequence (DNA): TGTGCCAGCAGCTTAAGAGCCCCGGGGTCGCCCCAGCATTTT.

This clonotype was detected only a few times. This clone may be a read error of a much larger clone one base away. The V call is TRBV2, the J call TRBJ1-2; D uncertain. Per germline, CDR1 SNHLY and CDR2 FYNNEI. CDR3 length: 13 amino acids. The chain's CDR3 is CVSSGDTFYGYTF. The CDR3 DNA reads TGTGTCAGCAGTGGAGACACCTTCTATGGCTACACCTTC.

This clonotype was observed a handful of times. This chain connects TRBV16 to TRBJ2-2; TRBD2 agrees at 14 bases. Germline V gene lookup returns CDR1 KGHSY and CDR2 FQNENV. The length of the CDR3 is 17 residues. The junction had 2 bases not matched to a gene; V was cut back by 2 bases and J by 3 bases. The CDR3 DNA is TGTGCCAGCAGCCAAGAGGGACTAGCGGGAGACACCGGGGAGCTGTTTTTT. Translation gives CASSQEGLAGDTGELFF.

This clonotype appeared a single time. A much larger clone sits a single nucleotide away, making a read error possible. The chain carries TRBV3-1 and TRBJ1-2; 7 nucleotides match TRBD1. Germline CDR1 reads LGHDT; CDR2 reads YNNKEL (reference sequence). The CDR3 is made up of 14 amino acids. The CDR3 here is CVSRRGTDLYGYTF. CDR3 sequence (DNA): TGTGTCAGCAGGAGAGGGACAGATCTTTATGGCTACACCTTC.